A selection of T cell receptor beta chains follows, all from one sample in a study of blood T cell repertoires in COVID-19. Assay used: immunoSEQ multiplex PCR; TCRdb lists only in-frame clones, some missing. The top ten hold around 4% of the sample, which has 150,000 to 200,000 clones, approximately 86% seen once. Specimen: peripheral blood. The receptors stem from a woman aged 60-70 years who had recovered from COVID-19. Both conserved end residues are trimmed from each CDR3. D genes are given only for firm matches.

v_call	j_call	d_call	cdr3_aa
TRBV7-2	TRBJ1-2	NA	ASSLRGQANYGYT
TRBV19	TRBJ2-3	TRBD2	ASRGLAGAGGTQY
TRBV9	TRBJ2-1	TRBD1	ASSIQPGQGNNEQF
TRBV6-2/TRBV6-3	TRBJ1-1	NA	ASSYQGPPNTEAF
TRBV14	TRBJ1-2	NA	ASSQTATGRGYT
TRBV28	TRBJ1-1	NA	ASSLMGTTEAF
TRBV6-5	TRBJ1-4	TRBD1	ASRTGNWMGEKLF
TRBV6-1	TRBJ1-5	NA	ASSEGQVSNQPQH
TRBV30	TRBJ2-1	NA	AWSRGANEQF
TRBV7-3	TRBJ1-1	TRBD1	ASSRGAGGSNTEAF
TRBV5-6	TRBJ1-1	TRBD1	ASSRRQGAPEAF
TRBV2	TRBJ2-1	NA	ASERGGGLNNEQF
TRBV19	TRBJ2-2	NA	ASTRRENTGELF
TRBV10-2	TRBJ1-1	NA	ASSEFSSEAF
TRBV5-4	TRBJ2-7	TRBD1	ASSFNRGTYEQY
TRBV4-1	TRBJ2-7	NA	ASSQDHTDYEQY
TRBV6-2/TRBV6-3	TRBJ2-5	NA	ASSKPGQTTRYHTKETQY
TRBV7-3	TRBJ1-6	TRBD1	ASSSGDRYNSPLH
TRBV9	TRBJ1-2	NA	ASSAGNGYT
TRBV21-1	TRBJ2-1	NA	ASSKALGISRSNEQF
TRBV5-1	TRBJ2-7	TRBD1	ASSLGRQGLLNYEQY
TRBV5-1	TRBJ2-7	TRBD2	ASSLGTSGGTLGEQY